The 14 T cell receptor beta chains below come from one sample, sequenced in a study of spatial heterogeneity in lung cancer. Time point of the sample: sample taken at primary tumor resection. Unsorted whole RNA of tumor, nontumor lung or frozen PBMC was sequenced. TCRdb re-called the 5' RACE reads with MiXCR, one entry per CDR3 protein. The sample carries 45,000 to 55,000 distinct CDR3 sequences, 5.3% recorded once. Here the sequenced sample was PBMCs, taken at surgery. These receptors were collected from a male donor with early-stage non-small cell lung cancer.

The CDR3 is CASIPPRGGGTGELFF. The CDR3, as DNA: TGTGCCTCCATCCCGCCGCGGGGAGGTGGGACCGGGGAGCTGTTTTTT. The rearrangement joins TRBV7-9 to TRBJ2-2, with a possible D match to TRBD2 (6 bases). This CDR3 comprises 16 residues. The V end was cut by 11 bases, the J end by 5 bases, with 24 bases between. The V gene's germline CDR1 is SEHNR and CDR2 FQNEAQ (reference sequence). The full variable domain, in which reference TRBV7-9 and TRBJ2-2 provide the parts outside the CDR3, is DTGVSQNPRHKITKRGQNVTFRCDPISEHNRLYWYRQTLGQGPEFLTYFQNEAQLEKSRLLSDRFSAERPKGSFSTLEIQRTEQGDSAMYLCASIPPRGGGTGELFFGEGSRLTVL.

This clonotype was recorded at least ten times. This chain connects TRBV4-1 to TRBJ2-5; TRBD2 agrees at 11 bases. The trim removed 5 bases at V and 5 bases at J, leaving 13 bases unmatched. CDR1 is MGHRA and CDR2 is YSYEKL in the germline V gene. This CDR3 contains 17 residues. The CDR3: CASSSEDSGRALETQYF. Written as DNA, the CDR3 is TGCGCCAGCAGCTCCGAGGATAGCGGGAGGGCTTTGGAGACCCAGTACTTC.

This clonotype was observed many times. The V gene is TRBV15, the J gene TRBJ1-1, with 7 bases lining up with TRBD1. The CDR3 extends over 13 amino acids. CDR1 is LNHNV, CDR2 YYDKDF, per germline (reference sequence). The trim removed 11 bases at V and 5 bases at J, leaving 11 bases unmatched. CDR3: CASNRQGETEAFF. CDR3 coding DNA: TGTGCCTCCAATCGACAGGGTGAAACTGAAGCTTTCTTT.

J is TRBJ2-1 and V is TRBV3-1; TRBD2 is a possible D gene (5 bases). The CDR3 covers 13 residues. V lost 2 bases, J lost 8 bases, and 10 bases lay in between. Germline CDR1 and CDR2: LGHDT and YNNKEL (reference sequence). The CDR3 nucleotides read TGTGCCAGCAGCCAATATCTGAGGGATGAGCAGTTCTTC. Its translation is CASSQYLRDEQFF.

The sample holds many counts of this clonotype. V is TRBV20-1 and J is TRBJ2-7, with TRBD2 as a possible D gene (5 bases). The V end was cut by 1 base, the J end by 0 bases, with 7 bases between. Germline-derived CDR1 and CDR2 are DFQATT and SNEGSKA (reference sequence). This CDR3 spans 13 amino acids. The DNA of the CDR3 is TGCAGTGCTAGAGGACTAAGCTCCTACGAGCAGTACTTC. Its translation is CSARGLSSYEQYF.

This clonotype was counted between two and nine times. The chain couples TRBV20-1 to TRBJ2-5; D gene ambiguous. Trimming stripped 2 bases from V and 2 bases from J, with 6 bases between. Germline CDR1 is DFQATT and CDR2 is SNEGSKA (reference sequence). This CDR3 has 12 residues. The CDR3 bases are TGCAGTGCTAGACTAGGGCAAGAGACCCAGTACTTC. The encoded protein is CSARLGQETQYF.

This clonotype showed up many times. The chain joins TRBV9 to TRBJ2-1; 11 bases map to TRBD2. The V gene's germline CDR1 is SGDLS and CDR2 YYNGEE. Trimming cost V 3 bases and J 3 bases; bases outside gene matches: 2. The CDR3 has 15 residues. The CDR3 reads CASSAGLADYNEQFF. The CDR3, as DNA: TGTGCCAGCAGCGCGGGACTAGCGGACTACAATGAGCAGTTCTTC. Filled out from reference TRBV9 and TRBJ2-1, the complete variable domain reads DSGVTQTPKHLITATGQRVTLRCSPRSGDLSVYWYQQSLDQGLQFLIQYYNGEERAKGNILERFSAQQFPDLHSELNLSSLELGDSALYFCASSAGLADYNEQFFGPGTRLTVL.

This clonotype was seen at least ten times. The rearrangement links TRBV9 to TRBJ2-7, with unresolved D. There are 15 residues in the CDR3. Trimming stripped 0 bases from V and 0 bases from J, with 10 bases between. Per germline, CDR1 SGDLS and CDR2 YYNGEE. CDR3 residues: CASSVEATLSYEQYF. The CDR3 DNA sequence: TGTGCCAGCAGCGTAGAGGCTACCCTCTCCTACGAGCAGTACTTC.

This clonotype was picked up many times. The chain uses TRBV7-9 and TRBJ1-5; D is unclear. Germline V gene lookup returns CDR1 SEHNR and CDR2 FQNEAQ (reference sequence). Trimming removed 5 bases from V and 4 bases from J, with 12 bases in between. The CDR3 extends over 14 amino acids. CDR3 sequence reads: CASSKGWSNQPQHF. The CDR3, as DNA: TGTGCCAGCAGCAAAGGGTGGTCTAATCAGCCCCAGCATTTT.

This clonotype was counted ten times or more. The chain recombines TRBV6-5 with TRBJ2-1; possibly TRBD1 or TRBD2 for D (5 bases each). CDR3 length: 13 amino acids. The V end was cut by 4 bases, the J end by 8 bases, with 12 bases between. Per germline, CDR1 MNHEY and CDR2 SVGAGI. The CDR3 DNA reads as TGTGCCAGCAGTTCTCGGGACGGCTATGAGCAGTTCTTC. Its protein product is CASSSRDGYEQFF.

This clonotype appeared many times. V usage is TRBV23-1 and J usage is TRBJ1-1, with D unclear. TRBV23-1 counts as an open reading frame of uncertain function. V was cut by 4 bases and J by 0 bases, with 6 bases left in between. The CDR3 sequence is 13 residues long. Here the CDR3 reads CASSLGVNTEAFF. The DNA of the CDR3 is TGCGCCAGCAGTCTTGGGGTGAACACTGAAGCTTTCTTT.

The table lists this clonotype with many counts. The chain is built from TRBV7-9 and TRBJ1-4; 10 positions agree with TRBD1. CDR3 length equals 16 residues. CDR1 and CDR2 (germline): SEHNR, FQNEAQ (reference sequence). Trimming removed 4 bases from V and 4 bases from J; junction bases left unmatched: 6. CDR3 amino acids: CASSWGQGTGNEKLFF. Here the CDR3 DNA reads TGTGCCAGCAGCTGGGGACAGGGGACCGGTAATGAAAAACTGTTTTTT.

This clonotype occurred many times. The V gene is TRBV5-1, the J gene TRBJ2-7; 7 nucleotides agree with TRBD1. The CDR3 consists of 15 residues. The V gene end was trimmed by 4 bases and the J gene end by 1 base; junction bases not matched to a gene: 8. Germline CDR1 and CDR2: SGHRS and YFSETQ. The CDR3 loop is CASSEAGTVSYEQYF. CDR3 nucleotide sequence: TGCGCCAGCAGCGAGGCCGGGACAGTATCCTACGAGCAGTACTTC.

This clonotype was observed many times. The chain couples TRBV7-9 to TRBJ2-3; the D gene could be TRBD1 or TRBD2 (5 bases each). Germline assignment: CDR1 SEHNR and CDR2 FQNEAQ (reference sequence). V lost 5 bases to trimming and J lost 4 bases, with 10 bases between them. The CDR3 length is 13 residues. CDR3 bases: TGTGCCAGCAGCCCGAGGGGCCCAGATACGCAGTATTTT. It yields the protein CASSPRGPDTQYF.